This T cell receptor (beta chain) stems from a study of blood T cell repertoires in COVID-19. At the level of the study: COVID-19 samples, acute and convalescent, were from the United States, Italy and Spain. T cells, B-cell-depleted T cells, or PBMCs provided the cDNA or gDNA that served as material.

V shed 3 bases and J 0 bases; nucleotides not matched to a gene: 16. Per the germline V gene, CDR1 is LGHDT and CDR2 is YNNKEL (reference sequence). CDR3 length: 20 amino acids. Source study methods: Estimation of nucleated cell counts was performed using reference gene primer amplification. TCRdb's table, derived via immunoSEQ multiplex PCR, lists solely in-frame clones and lacks some. The D gene and trimming were derived from the DNA, and the V and J assignments and clone size from that table. The sample shows roughly 87,000 clones, approximately 82% of them seen only once. This TCR came from a woman aged 70-85 years with acute or convalescent COVID-19. Material for sequencing was peripheral blood. This sequence joins TRBV3-1 (or the pseudogene TRBV3-2) and TRBJ2-4; TRBD1 agrees at 8 bases. The DNA of the CDR3 is TGTGCCAGCAGCCATTTGACCCGGGACAGGCGAAGATTAGCCAAAAACATTCAGTACTTC. This encodes CASSHLTRDRRRLAKNIQYF.